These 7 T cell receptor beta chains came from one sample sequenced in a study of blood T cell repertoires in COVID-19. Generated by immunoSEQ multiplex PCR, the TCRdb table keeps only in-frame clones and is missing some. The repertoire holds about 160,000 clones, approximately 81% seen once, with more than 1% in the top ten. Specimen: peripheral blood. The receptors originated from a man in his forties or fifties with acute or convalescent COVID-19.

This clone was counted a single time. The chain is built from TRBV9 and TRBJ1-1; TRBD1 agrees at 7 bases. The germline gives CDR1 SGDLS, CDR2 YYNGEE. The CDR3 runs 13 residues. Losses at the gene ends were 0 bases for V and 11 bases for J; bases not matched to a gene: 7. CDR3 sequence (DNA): TGTGCCAGCAGCGTAGGTGGCAGGGGGGAGGCTTTCTTT. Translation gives CASSVGGRGEAFF.

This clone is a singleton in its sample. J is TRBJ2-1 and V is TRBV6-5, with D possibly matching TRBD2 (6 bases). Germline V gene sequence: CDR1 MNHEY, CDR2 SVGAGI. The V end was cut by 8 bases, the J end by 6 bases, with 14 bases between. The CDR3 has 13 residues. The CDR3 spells CASLFSGVNEQFF. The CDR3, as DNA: TGTGCCAGCCTCTTTAGCGGAGTCAATGAGCAGTTCTTC.

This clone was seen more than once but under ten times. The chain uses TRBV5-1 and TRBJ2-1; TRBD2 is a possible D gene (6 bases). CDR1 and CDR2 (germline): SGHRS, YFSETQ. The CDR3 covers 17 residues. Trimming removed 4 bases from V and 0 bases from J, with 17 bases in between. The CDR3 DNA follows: TGCGCCAGCAGCACCGGGACTCCGGTGGTCTCCTACAATGAGCAGTTCTTC. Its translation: CASSTGTPVVSYNEQFF.

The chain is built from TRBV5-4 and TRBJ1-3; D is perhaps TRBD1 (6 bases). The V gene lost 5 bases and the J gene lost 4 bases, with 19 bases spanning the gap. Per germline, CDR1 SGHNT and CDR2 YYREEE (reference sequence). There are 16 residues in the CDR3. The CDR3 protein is CASSKGGTLTGNTIYF. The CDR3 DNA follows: TGTGCCAGCAGTAAAGGGGGTACGCTGACGGGAAACACCATATATTTT. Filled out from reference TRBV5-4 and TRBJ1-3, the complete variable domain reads ETGVTQSPTHLIKTRGQQVTLRCSSQSGHNTVSWYQQALGQGPQFIFQYYREEENGRGNFPPRFSGLQFPNYSSELNVNALELDDSALYLCASSKGGTLTGNTIYFGEGSWLTVV.

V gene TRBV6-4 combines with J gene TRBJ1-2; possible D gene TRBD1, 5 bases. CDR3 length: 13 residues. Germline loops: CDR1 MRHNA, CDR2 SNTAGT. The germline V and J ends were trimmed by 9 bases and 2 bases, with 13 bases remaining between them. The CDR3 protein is CARGGAGNYGYTF. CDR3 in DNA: TGTGCCAGGGGGGGAGCGGGGAACTATGGCTACACCTTC.

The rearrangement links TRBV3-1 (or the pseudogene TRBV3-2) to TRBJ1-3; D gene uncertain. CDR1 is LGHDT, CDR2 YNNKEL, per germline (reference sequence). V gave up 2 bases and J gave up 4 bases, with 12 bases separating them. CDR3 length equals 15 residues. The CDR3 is CASSQRGIQGNTIYF. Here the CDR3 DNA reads TGTGCCAGCAGCCAACGGGGAATCCAGGGAAACACCATATATTTT.

CDR3 nucleotide sequence: TGTGCCAGCAGCCAAGGGCGGACAGGTATCTTTTCTGAAGCTTTCTTT. This translates into CASSQGRTGIFSEAFF. The chain couples TRBV4-2 to TRBJ1-1, with 7 bases fitting TRBD1. CDR3 length equals 16 residues. V was pared by 1 base and J by 6 bases, with 11 bases of the junction left unmatched. Germline V gives CDR1 LGHNA, CDR2 YNFKEQ.